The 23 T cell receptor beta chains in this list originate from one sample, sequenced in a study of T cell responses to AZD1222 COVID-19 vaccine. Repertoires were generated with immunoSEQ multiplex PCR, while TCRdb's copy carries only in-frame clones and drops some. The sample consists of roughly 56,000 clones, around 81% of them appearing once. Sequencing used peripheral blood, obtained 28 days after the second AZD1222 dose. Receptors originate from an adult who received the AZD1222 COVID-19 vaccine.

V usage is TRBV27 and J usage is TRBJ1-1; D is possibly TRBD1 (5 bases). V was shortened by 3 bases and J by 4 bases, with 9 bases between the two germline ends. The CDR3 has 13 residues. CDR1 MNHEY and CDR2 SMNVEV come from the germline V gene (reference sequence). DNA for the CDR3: TGTGCCAGCAGTTTGGGGGGGGTCACTGAAGCTTTCTTT. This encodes CASSLGGVTEAFF.

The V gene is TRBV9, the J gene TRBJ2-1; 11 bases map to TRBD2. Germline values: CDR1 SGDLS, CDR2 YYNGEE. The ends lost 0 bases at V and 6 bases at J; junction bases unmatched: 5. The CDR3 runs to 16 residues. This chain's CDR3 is CASSVGTSGGRNEQFF. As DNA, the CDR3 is TGTGCCAGCAGCGTAGGAACTAGCGGGGGTCGCAATGAGCAGTTCTTC.

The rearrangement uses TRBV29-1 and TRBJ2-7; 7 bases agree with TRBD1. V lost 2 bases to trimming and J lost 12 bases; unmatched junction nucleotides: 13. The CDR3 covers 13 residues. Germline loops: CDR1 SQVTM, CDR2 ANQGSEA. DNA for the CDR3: TGCAGCGTTGAAAGACAGGGACAGATCTCTCGGTACTTC. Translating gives CSVERQGQISRYF.

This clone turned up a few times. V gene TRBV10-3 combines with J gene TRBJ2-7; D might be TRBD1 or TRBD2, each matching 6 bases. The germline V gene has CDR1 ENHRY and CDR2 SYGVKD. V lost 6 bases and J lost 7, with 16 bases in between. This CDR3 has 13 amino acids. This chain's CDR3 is CAISTGTQGEQYF. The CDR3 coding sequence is TGTGCCATCAGCACCGGGACTCAGGGGGAGCAGTACTTC.

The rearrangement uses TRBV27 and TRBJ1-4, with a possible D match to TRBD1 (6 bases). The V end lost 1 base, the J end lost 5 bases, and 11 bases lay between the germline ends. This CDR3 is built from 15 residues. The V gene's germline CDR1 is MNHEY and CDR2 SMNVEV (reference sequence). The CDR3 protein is CASSLLGGPNEKLFF. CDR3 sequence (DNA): TGTGCCAGCAGTTTATTAGGGGGTCCAAATGAAAAACTGTTTTTT.

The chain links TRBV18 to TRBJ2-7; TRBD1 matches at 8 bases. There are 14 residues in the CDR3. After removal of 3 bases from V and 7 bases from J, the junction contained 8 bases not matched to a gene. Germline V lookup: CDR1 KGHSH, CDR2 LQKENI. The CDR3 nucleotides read TGTGCCAGCTCACCCAACGGGGACAGGAGGGAGCAGTACTTC. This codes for CASSPNGDRREQYF.

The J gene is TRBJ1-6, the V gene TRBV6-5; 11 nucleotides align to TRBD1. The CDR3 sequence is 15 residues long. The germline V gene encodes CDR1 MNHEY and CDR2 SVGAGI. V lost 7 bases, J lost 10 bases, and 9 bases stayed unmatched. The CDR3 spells CASTSTGTGGSPLHF. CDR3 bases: TGTGCCAGCACTTCGACCGGGACAGGGGGATCACCCCTCCACTTT.

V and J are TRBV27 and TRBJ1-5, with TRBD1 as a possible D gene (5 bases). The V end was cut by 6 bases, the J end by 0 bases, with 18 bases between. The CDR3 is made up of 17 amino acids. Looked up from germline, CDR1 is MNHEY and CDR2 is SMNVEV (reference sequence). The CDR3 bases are TGTGCCAGCAGCCTCAGAGGACACCAATATAGCAATCAGCCCCAGCATTTT. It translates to CASSLRGHQYSNQPQHF.

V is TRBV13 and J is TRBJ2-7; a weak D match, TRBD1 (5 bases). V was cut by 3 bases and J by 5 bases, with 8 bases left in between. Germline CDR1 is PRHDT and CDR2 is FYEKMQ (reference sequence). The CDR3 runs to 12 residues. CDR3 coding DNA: TGTGCCAGCAGCTTTAAGGGGAACGAGCAGTACTTC. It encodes CASSFKGNEQYF.

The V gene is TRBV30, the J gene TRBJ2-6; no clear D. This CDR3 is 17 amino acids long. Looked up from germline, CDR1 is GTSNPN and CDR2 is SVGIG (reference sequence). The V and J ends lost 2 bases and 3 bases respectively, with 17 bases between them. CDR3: CAWSTGRTPGGANVLTF. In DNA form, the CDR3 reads TGTGCCTGGAGTACTGGCAGGACCCCTGGTGGGGCCAACGTCCTGACTTTC.

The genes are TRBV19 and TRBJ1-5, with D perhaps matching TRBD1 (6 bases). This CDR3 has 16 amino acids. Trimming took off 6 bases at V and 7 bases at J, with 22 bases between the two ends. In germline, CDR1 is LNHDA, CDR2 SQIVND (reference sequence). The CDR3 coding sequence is TGTGCCAGTAGCCCCCGGACGGGGGGCGGAGTGCAGCCCCAGCATTTT. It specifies CASSPRTGGGVQPQHF.

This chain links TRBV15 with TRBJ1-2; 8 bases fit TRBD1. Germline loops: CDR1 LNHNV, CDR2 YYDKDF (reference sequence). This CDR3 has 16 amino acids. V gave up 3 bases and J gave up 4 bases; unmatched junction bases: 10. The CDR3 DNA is TGTGCCACCAGCAGTCTAATATCCGGGACAGGCTATGGCTACACCTTC. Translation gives CATSSLISGTGYGYTF.

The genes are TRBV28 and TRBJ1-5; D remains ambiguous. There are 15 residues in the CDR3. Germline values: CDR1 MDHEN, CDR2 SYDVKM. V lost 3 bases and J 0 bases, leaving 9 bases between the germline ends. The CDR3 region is CASSFSGNSNQPQHF. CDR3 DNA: TGTGCCAGCAGTTTCAGTGGAAATAGCAATCAGCCCCAGCATTTT. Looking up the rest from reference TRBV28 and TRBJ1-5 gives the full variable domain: DVKVTQSSRYLVKRTGEKVFLECVQDMDHENMFWYRQDPGLGLRLIYFSYDVKMKEKGDIPEGYSVSREKKERFSLILESASTNQTSMYLCASSFSGNSNQPQHFGDGTRLSIL.

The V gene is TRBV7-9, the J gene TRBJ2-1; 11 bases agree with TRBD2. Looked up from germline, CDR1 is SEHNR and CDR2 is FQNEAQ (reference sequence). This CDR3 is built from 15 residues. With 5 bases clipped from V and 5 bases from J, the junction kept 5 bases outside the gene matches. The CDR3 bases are TGTGCCAGCAGCACAACTAGCGGGGGCAACAATGAGCAGTTCTTC. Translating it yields CASSTTSGGNNEQFF. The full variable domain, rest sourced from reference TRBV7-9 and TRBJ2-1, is DTGVSQNPRHKITKRGQNVTFRCDPISEHNRLYWYRQTLGQGPEFLTYFQNEAQLEKSRLLSDRFSAERPKGSFSTLEIQRTEQGDSAMYLCASSTTSGGNNEQFFGPGTRLTVL.

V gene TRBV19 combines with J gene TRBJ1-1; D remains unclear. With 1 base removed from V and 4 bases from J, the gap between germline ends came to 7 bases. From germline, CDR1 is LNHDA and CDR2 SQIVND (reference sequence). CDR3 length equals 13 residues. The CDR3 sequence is CASSIVLGTEAFF. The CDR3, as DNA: TGTGCCAGTAGTATAGTACTGGGCACTGAAGCTTTCTTT. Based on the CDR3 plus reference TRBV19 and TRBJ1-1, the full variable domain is DGGITQSPKYLFRKEGQNVTLSCEQNLNHDAMYWYRQDPGQGLRLIYYSQIVNDFQKGDIAEGYSVSREKKESFPLTVTSAQKNPTAFYLCASSIVLGTEAFFGQGTRLTVV.

The CDR3 nucleotides are TGTGCCAGCAGTATACCAACAGGGGGGAACACTGAAGCTTTCTTT. Amino acids: CASSIPTGGNTEAFF. The rearrangement links TRBV28 to TRBJ1-1; 8 bases map to TRBD1. CDR3 length: 15 residues. J was trimmed by 1 base and V by 5 bases; bases with no gene match: 6. The germline gives CDR1 MDHEN, CDR2 SYDVKM.

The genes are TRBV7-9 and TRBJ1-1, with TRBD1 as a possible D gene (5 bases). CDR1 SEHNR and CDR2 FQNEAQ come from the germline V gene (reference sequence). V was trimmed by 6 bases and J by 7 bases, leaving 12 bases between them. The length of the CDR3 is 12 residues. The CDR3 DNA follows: TGTGCCAGCAGAAATGGGAGGGGTGAAGCTTTCTTT. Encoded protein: CASRNGRGEAFF.

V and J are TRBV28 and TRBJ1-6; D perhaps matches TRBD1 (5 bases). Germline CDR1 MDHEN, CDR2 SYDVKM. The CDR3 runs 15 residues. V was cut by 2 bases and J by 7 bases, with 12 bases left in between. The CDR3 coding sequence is TGTGCCAGCAGTTTAAGGGGCGGGCGGAATTCACCCCTCCACTTT. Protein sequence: CASSLRGGRNSPLHF.

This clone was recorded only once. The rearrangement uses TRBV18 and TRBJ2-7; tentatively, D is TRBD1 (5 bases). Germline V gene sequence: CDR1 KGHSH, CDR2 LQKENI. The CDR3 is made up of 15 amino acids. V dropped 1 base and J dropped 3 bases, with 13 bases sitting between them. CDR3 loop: CASSPLGPPYYEQYF. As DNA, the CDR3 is TGTGCCAGCTCACCACTGGGGCCCCCTTACTACGAGCAGTACTTC.

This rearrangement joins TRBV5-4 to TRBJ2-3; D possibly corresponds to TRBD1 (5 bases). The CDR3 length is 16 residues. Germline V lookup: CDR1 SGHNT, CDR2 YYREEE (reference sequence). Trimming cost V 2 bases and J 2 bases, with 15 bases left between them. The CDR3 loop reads CASSFEGAPNTDTQYF. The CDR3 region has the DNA TGTGCCAGCAGCTTCGAAGGGGCCCCTAACACAGATACGCAGTATTTT.

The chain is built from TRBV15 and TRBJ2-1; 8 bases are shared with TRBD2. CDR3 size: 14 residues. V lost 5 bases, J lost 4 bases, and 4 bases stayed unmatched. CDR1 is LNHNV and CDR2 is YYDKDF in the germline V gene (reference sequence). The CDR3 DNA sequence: TGTGCCACCAGCGGGCTAGCGGGTTACAATGAGCAGTTCTTC. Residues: CATSGLAGYNEQFF.

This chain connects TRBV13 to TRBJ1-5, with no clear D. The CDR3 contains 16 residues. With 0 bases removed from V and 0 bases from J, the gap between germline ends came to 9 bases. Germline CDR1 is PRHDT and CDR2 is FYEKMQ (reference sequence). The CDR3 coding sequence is TGTGCCAGCAGCTTAGGCCGGTCCTATAGCAATCAGCCCCAGCATTTT. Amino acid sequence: CASSLGRSYSNQPQHF.

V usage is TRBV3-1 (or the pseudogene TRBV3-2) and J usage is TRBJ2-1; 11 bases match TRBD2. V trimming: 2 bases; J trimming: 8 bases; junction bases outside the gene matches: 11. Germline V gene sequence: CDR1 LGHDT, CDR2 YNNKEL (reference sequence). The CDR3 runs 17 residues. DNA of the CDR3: TGTGCCAGCAGCCAATTTTTTAGCGGGAGGGCGATTGATGAGCAGTTCTTC. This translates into CASSQFFSGRAIDEQFF.